The 18 T cell receptor beta chains below all came from one sample that was sequenced in a study of immune evolution from preneoplasia to lung adenocarcinoma. The assay was immunoSEQ multiplex PCR, and TCRdb's table has in-frame clones only and misses some. Of over 3,500 clones detected, around 76% appear once; the ten largest clones hold 11% to 15%. The sample was FFPE minimally invasive lung adenocarcinoma tissue. All receptors derive from a person aged 55 to 79 with lung adenocarcinoma.

The chain carries TRBV28 and TRBJ2-3, with D uncertain. Looked up from germline, CDR1 is MDHEN and CDR2 is SYDVKM. This CDR3 spans 14 amino acids. V lost 2 bases to trimming and J lost 2 bases, with 8 bases between them. The CDR3 reads CASSLAEPTDTQYF. DNA of the CDR3: TGTGCCAGCAGTTTAGCGGAACCCACAGATACGCAGTATTTT. Full variable domain (outside the CDR3, taken from reference TRBV28 and TRBJ2-3): DVKVTQSSRYLVKRTGEKVFLECVQDMDHENMFWYRQDPGLGLRLIYFSYDVKMKEKGDIPEGYSVSREKKERFSLILESASTNQTSMYLCASSLAEPTDTQYFGPGTRLTVL.

This rearrangement joins TRBV19 to TRBJ2-2; D perhaps matches TRBD2 (5 bases). Trimming left V 7 bases short and J 5 bases short, with 8 bases between. Germline-derived CDR1 and CDR2 are LNHDA and SQIVND (reference sequence). This CDR3 spans 12 amino acids. CDR3 amino acids: CASKRRTGELFF. CDR3 sequence (DNA): TGTGCCAGTAAGAGGAGGACCGGGGAGCTGTTTTTT.

The chain is built from TRBV19 and TRBJ2-2; D unresolved. Germline V gene data show CDR1 as LNHDA and CDR2 as SQIVND (reference sequence). This CDR3 spans 14 amino acids. The germline V and J ends were trimmed by 3 bases and 2 bases, with 7 bases remaining between them. The CDR3 loop is CASSIELNTGELFF. CDR3 in DNA: TGTGCCAGTAGTATTGAACTTAACACCGGGGAGCTGTTTTTT. Combining the CDR3 with reference TRBV19 and TRBJ2-2 gives the whole variable domain DGGITQSPKYLFRKEGQNVTLSCEQNLNHDAMYWYRQDPGQGLRLIYYSQIVNDFQKGDIAEGYSVSREKKESFPLTVTSAQKNPTAFYLCASSIELNTGELFFGEGSRLTVL.

The rearrangement links TRBV7-2 to TRBJ2-7; D may be TRBD2 (6 bases). V lost 5 bases and J 4 bases, leaving 9 bases between the germline ends. Germline CDR1 is SGHTA and CDR2 is FQGNSA. The CDR3 contains 12 residues. The CDR3 is CASSRGGYEQYF. CDR3 DNA: TGTGCCAGCAGCCGAGGAGGGTACGAGCAGTACTTC.

The chain joins TRBV9 to TRBJ2-1; 7 nucleotides line up with TRBD1. V was pared by 4 bases and J by 9 bases, with 16 bases of the junction left unmatched. The CDR3 totals 16 residues. Germline values: CDR1 SGDLS, CDR2 YYNGEE. The CDR3 coding sequence is TGTGCCAGCAGCTTCGGAGATGTGACAGGGTACGGTGAGCAGTTCTTC. This translates into CASSFGDVTGYGEQFF.

The gene calls are TRBV15 and TRBJ2-1; the match to TRBD1 covers 8 bases. Germline CDR1 is LNHNV and CDR2 is YYDKDF (reference sequence). The CDR3 consists of 14 residues. Losses at the gene ends were 4 bases for V and 5 bases for J; bases not matched to a gene: 4. CDR3 bases: TGTGCCACCAGCACAGGGGGCAACCACAATGAGCAGTTCTTC. Protein product: CATSTGGNHNEQFF.

The V gene is TRBV7-2, the J gene TRBJ2-7; tentatively, D is TRBD1 (6 bases). CDR1 and CDR2 from the germline V gene are SGHTA and FQGNSA. V lost 2 bases to trimming and J lost 1 base, with 9 bases between them. The CDR3 has 14 amino acids. The CDR3 loop is CASSLWGPSYEQYF. CDR3 DNA: TGTGCCAGCAGCTTATGGGGGCCTTCCTACGAGCAGTACTTC. Full variable domain (missing parts from reference TRBV7-2 and TRBJ2-7): GAGVSQSPSNKVTEKGKDVELRCDPISGHTALYWYRQSLGQGLEFLIYFQGNSAPDKSGLPSDRFSAERTGGSVSTLTIQRTQQEDSAVYLCASSLWGPSYEQYFGPGTRLTVT.

The V call is TRBV19, the J call TRBJ2-2; D perhaps matches TRBD2 (6 bases). The CDR3 is 14 amino acids. Germline-derived CDR1 and CDR2 are LNHDA and SQIVND (reference sequence). V was cut by 9 bases and J by 2 bases, with 13 bases left in between. The CDR3: CASTPGVNTGELFF. The DNA of the CDR3 is TGTGCCAGCACCCCGGGGGTCAACACCGGGGAGCTGTTTTTT.

The gene calls are TRBV19 and TRBJ2-3; D might be TRBD1 (6 bases). This CDR3 contains 15 residues. V was cut by 4 bases and J by 4 bases, with 15 bases left in between. Germline V gene lookup returns CDR1 LNHDA and CDR2 SQIVND (reference sequence). The CDR3 nucleotides read TGTGCCAGTAGTACAGGGGATTTAGGTCCAGATACGCAGTATTTT. This codes for CASSTGDLGPDTQYF. Variable domain in full (rest from reference TRBV19 and TRBJ2-3): DGGITQSPKYLFRKEGQNVTLSCEQNLNHDAMYWYRQDPGQGLRLIYYSQIVNDFQKGDIAEGYSVSREKKESFPLTVTSAQKNPTAFYLCASSTGDLGPDTQYFGPGTRLTVL.

The chain couples TRBV2 to TRBJ1-2; no clear D. CDR3 size: 13 residues. V lost 4 bases and J 6 bases, leaving 12 bases between the germline ends. Germline CDR1 is SNHLY and CDR2 is FYNNEI. Here the CDR3 DNA reads TGTGCCAGCAGTGGCAGCCTTGGGGATGGCTACACCTTC. Encoded protein: CASSGSLGDGYTF.

The chain combines TRBV28 with TRBJ2-1, with TRBD2 matching over 7 bases. J gave up 0 bases and V 6 bases, and 8 bases lay outside the gene matches. CDR1 and CDR2 (germline): MDHEN, SYDVKM. The CDR3 loop spans 16 amino acids. CDR3 residues: CASRGTSASSYNEQFF. The CDR3 DNA reads TGTGCCAGCAGGGGAACTAGCGCCAGCTCCTACAATGAGCAGTTCTTC.

The J gene is TRBJ2-7, the V gene TRBV28, with 9 bases that match TRBD2. Germline lookup yields CDR1 MDHEN and CDR2 SYDVKM. V trimming: 4 bases; J trimming: 6 bases; junction bases outside the gene matches: 7. This CDR3 has 14 residues. CDR3 sequence (DNA): TGTGCCAGCAGTTATCTAGCGGGGAGGAGCGAGCAGTACTTC. It codes for CASSYLAGRSEQYF.

The rearrangement uses TRBV5-8 and TRBJ1-5, with 8 bases lining up with TRBD1. The V gene's germline CDR1 is SGHTS and CDR2 YDEGEE. This CDR3 has 15 amino acids. J lost 6 bases, V lost 4 bases, and 9 bases had no gene match. CDR3 loop: CASSPGQVGVQPQHF. The CDR3 DNA reads as TGTGCCAGCAGCCCGGGACAGGTGGGAGTTCAGCCCCAGCATTTT.

This rearrangement joins TRBV29-1 to TRBJ1-2; perhaps TRBD1 as D (5 bases). Germline values: CDR1 SQVTM, CDR2 ANQGSEA. V gave up 7 bases and J gave up 6 bases, with 18 bases separating them. CDR3 length: 13 residues. The CDR3 nucleotides are TGCAGCGCATTACGAGACAGCACGGATGGCTACACCTTC. This encodes CSALRDSTDGYTF.

The chain is built from TRBV10-2 and TRBJ2-3, with D hard to call. V was pared by 7 bases and J by 5 bases, with 16 bases between. This CDR3 is built from 14 residues. Germline CDR1 and CDR2: WSHSY and SAAADI. This chain's CDR3 is CASIPSRAGDTQYF. The CDR3 nucleotides read TGCGCCAGCATCCCCAGCCGAGCCGGAGATACGCAGTATTTT.

This sequence joins TRBV5-5 and TRBJ2-7; 7 nucleotides match TRBD1. The germline V gene encodes CDR1 SGHKS and CDR2 YYEKEE (reference sequence). CDR3 length: 16 amino acids. The V segment lost 2 bases and the J segment 2 bases; nucleotides outside the gene matches: 10. CDR3 loop: CASSLKQGMITYEQYF. CDR3 DNA sequence: TGTGCCAGCAGCTTAAAACAGGGGATGATAACCTACGAGCAGTACTTC. The full variable domain, in which reference TRBV5-5 and TRBJ2-7 provide the parts outside the CDR3, is DAGVTQSPTHLIKTRGQQVTLRCSPISGHKSVSWYQQVLGQGPQFIFQYYEKEERGRGNFPDRFSARQFPNYSSELNVNALLLGDSALYLCASSLKQGMITYEQYFGPGTRLTVT.

The rearrangement links TRBV30 to TRBJ1-1, with TRBD1 as a possible D gene (5 bases). Deletions cut 3 bases from V and 7 bases from J, with 9 bases between. The CDR3 has 11 amino acids. CDR1 is GTSNPN, CDR2 SVGIG, per germline (reference sequence). This CDR3 is CAWRKTVEAFF. The CDR3 DNA is TGTGCCTGGAGGAAGACAGTTGAAGCTTTCTTT.

This rearrangement joins TRBV2 to TRBJ2-7, with D perhaps matching TRBD2 (6 bases). V dropped 4 bases and J dropped 3 bases, with 10 bases sitting between them. CDR1 is SNHLY, CDR2 FYNNEI, per germline. The length of the CDR3 is 13 residues. The CDR3 coding sequence is TGTGCCAGCAGTGTCCGGGGGAACTACGAGCAGTACTTC. Translated: CASSVRGNYEQYF.